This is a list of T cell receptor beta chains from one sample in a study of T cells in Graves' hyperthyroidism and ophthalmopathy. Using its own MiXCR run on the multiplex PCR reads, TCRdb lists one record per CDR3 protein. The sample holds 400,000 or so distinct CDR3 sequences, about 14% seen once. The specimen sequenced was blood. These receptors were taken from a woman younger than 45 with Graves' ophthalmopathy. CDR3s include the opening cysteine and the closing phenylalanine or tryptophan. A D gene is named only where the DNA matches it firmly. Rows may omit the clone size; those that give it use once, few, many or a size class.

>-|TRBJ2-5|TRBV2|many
CANAGNQETQYF
TGTGCCAACGCCGGGAACCAAGAGACCCAGTACTTC
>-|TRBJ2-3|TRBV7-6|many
CASSNRRSGFKSTDTQYF
TGTGCCAGCAGCAACCGACGTAGCGGCTTTAAAAGCACAGATACGCAGTATTTT
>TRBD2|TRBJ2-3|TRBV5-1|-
CASSSLTGTSGTDTQYF
TGCGCCAGCAGCTCCTTAACCGGGACTAGCGGTACAGATACGCAGTATTTT
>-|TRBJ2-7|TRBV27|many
CASSTPAGYEQYF
TGTGCCAGCAGTACCCCGGCAGGCTACGAGCAGTACTTC
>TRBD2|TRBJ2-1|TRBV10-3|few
CAISDPGLAGDNEQFF
TGTGCCATCAGTGATCCGGGACTAGCGGGGGACAATGAGCAGTTCTTC
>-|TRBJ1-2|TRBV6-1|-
CASSEHADYGYTF
TGTGCCAGCAGTGAACACGCGGACTATGGCTACACCTTC
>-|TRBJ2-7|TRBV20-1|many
CSASPLIEQYF
TGCAGTGCTTCTCCCCTGATAGAGCAGTACTTC
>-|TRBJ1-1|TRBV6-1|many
CASSSARARETEAFF
TGTGCCAGCAGCTCCGCCCGGGCAAGAGAAACTGAAGCTTTCTTT
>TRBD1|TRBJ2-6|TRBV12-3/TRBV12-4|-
CASRLTGTGANVLTF
TGTGCCAGCAGGTTGACAGGGACTGGGGCCAACGTCCTGACTTTC
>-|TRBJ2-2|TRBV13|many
CASSLGKNTGELFF
TGTGCCAGCAGCTTAGGGAAAAACACCGGGGAGCTGTTTTTT
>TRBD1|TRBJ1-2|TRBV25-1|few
CASSEGTGGNYGYTF
TGTGCCAGCAGTGAAGGGACAGGGGGTAACTATGGCTACACCTTC
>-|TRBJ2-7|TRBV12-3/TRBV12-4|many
CASSFTGGPYGVVQYF
TGTGCCAGCAGTTTCACCGGAGGACCCTACGGTGTGGTGCAGTACTTC
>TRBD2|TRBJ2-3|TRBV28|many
CASSQTSVADTQYF
TGTGCCAGCAGTCAAACTAGCGTGGCGGATACGCAGTATTTT
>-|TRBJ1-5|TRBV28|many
CASSFRQLLYSNQPQHF
TGTGCCAGCAGTTTTAGACAGCTCCTATATAGCAATCAGCCCCAGCATTTT
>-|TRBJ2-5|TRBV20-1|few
CSVTLLRGEIIGETQYF
TGCAGTGTTACATTATTGAGGGGGGAGATTATTGGAGAGACCCAGTACTTC
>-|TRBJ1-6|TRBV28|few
CASSPGRNYNSPLHF
TGTGCCAGCAGTCCAGGACGCAACTATAATTCACCCCTCCACTTT
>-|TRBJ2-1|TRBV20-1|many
CSARDPARSYNEQFF
TGCAGTGCTAGAGACCCCGCCCGCTCCTACAATGAGCAGTTCTTC
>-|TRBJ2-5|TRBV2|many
CASGPRVDRETQYF
TGTGCCAGCGGGCCCCGGGTCGATCGAGAGACCCAGTACTTC
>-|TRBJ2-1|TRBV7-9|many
CASTGTYNEQFF
TGTGCCAGCACCGGGACCTACAATGAGCAGTTCTTC
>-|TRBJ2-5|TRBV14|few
CASSHRLEGTETQYF
TGTGCCAGCAGCCACCGACTAGAGGGGACGGAGACCCAGTACTTC
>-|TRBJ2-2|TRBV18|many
CASRTANTGELFF
TGTGCCAGCCGGACGGCGAACACCGGGGAGCTGTTTTTT
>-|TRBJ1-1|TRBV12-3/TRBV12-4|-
CASSPDINMNTEAFF
TGTGCCAGCAGTCCAGACATAAACATGAACACTGAAGCTTTCTTT
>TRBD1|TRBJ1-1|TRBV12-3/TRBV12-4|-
CASSPDRGANTEAFF
TGTGCCAGCAGTCCGGACAGGGGGGCAAACACTGAAGCTTTCTTT
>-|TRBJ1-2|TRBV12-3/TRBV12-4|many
CATSRDGGYTF
TGTGCCACTTCAAGAGACGGCGGCTACACCTTC
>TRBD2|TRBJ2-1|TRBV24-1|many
CATSDWTSGGADEQFF
TGTGCCACCAGTGACTGGACTAGCGGGGGGGCCGATGAGCAGTTCTTC
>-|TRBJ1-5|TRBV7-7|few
CASSLVGQTGNQPQHF
TGTGCTAGCAGCTTAGTCGGACAAACGGGCAATCAGCCCCAGCATTTT
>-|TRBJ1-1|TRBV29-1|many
CSVGRRMNTEAFF
TGCAGCGTTGGGCGGCGAATGAACACTGAAGCTTTCTTT
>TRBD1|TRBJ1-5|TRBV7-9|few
CASSLGQGASRQPQHF
TGTGCCAGCAGCTTAGGACAGGGGGCTAGTCGACAGCCCCAGCATTTT
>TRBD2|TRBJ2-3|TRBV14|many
CASSRLADTDTQYF
TGTGCCAGCAGCCGACTAGCGGATACAGATACGCAGTATTTT
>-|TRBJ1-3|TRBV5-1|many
CASSTRPGRSSGNTIYF
TGCGCCAGCAGCACTAGGCCGGGACGGAGCTCTGGAAACACCATATATTTT
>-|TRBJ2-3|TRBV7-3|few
CASSPTGGPLDTQYF
TGTGCCAGCAGCCCAACGGGTGGGCCTTTAGATACGCAGTATTTT
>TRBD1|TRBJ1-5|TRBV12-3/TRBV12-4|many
CASSPRQGAGQPQHF
TGTGCCAGCAGTCCGAGACAGGGGGCAGGTCAGCCCCAGCATTTT
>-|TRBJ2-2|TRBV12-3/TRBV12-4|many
CASSLYLAANTGELFF
TGTGCCAGCAGTTTATATTTAGCGGCGAACACCGGGGAGCTGTTTTTT
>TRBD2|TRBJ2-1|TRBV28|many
CASSAGWPLAGYNEQFF
TGTGCCAGCAGTGCCGGCTGGCCACTAGCGGGGTACAATGAGCAGTTCTTC
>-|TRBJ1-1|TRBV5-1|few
CASSPLGGILTEAFF
TGCGCCAGCAGCCCCCTGGGGGGTATACTCACTGAAGCTTTCTTT
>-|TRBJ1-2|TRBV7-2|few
CASRNLGGYTF
TGTGCCAGCAGAAACTTGGGCGGCTACACCTTC
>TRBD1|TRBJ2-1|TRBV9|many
CASSPWTGDYNEQFF
TGTGCCAGCAGCCCGTGGACAGGGGACTACAATGAGCAGTTCTTC
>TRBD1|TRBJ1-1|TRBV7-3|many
CASSLFGRGQGSGDTEAFF
TGTGCCAGCAGCTTATTCGGCCGGGGACAGGGGAGTGGGGACACTGAAGCTTTCTTT
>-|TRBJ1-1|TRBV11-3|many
CASSLIGTGTEAFF
TGTGCCAGCAGCTTAATTGGAACCGGCACTGAAGCTTTCTTT
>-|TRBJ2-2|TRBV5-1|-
CASSFDAGELFF
TGCGCCAGCAGCTTTGACGCCGGGGAGCTGTTTTTT
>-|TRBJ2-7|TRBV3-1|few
CASGSLGTLRYEQYF
TGTGCCAGCGGATCGCTGGGGACCTTGCGCTACGAGCAGTACTTC
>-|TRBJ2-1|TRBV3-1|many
CASSRATWQSSYNEQFF
TGTGCCAGCAGCCGCGCGACCTGGCAGAGCTCCTACAATGAGCAGTTCTTC
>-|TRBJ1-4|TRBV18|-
CASSPDRSNEKLFF
TGTGCCAGCTCACCGGACAGATCTAATGAAAAACTGTTTTTT
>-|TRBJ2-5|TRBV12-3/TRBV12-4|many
CASSLGLETQYF
TGTGCCAGCAGTTTAGGTTTAGAGACCCAGTACTTC
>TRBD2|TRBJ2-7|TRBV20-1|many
CSARGGVAGSYEQYF
TGCAGTGCTAGAGGGGGGGTAGCGGGATCCTACGAGCAGTACTTC
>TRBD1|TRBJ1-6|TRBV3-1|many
CASSHLTGDSPLHF
TGTGCCAGCAGCCATCTGACAGGGGATTCACCCCTCCACTTT
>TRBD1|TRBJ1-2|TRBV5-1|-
CASSRGQGVNYGYTF
TGCGCCAGCAGCCGGGGACAGGGGGTAAACTATGGCTACACCTTC
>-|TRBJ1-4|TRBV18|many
CASSREGRRTNEKLFF
TGTGCCAGCTCACGGGAGGGGCGACGGACTAATGAAAAACTGTTTTTT
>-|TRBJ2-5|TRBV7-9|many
CASSLVVETQYF
TGTGCCAGCAGCTTAGTCGTGGAGACCCAGTACTTC
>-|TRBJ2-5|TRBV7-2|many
CASSLLAAGETQYF
TGTGCCAGCAGCTTACTAGCCGCAGGGGAGACCCAGTACTTC
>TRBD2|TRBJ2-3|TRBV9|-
CASSLRGLAGTDTQYF
TGTGCCAGCAGCCTCAGGGGACTAGCGGGCACAGATACGCAGTATTTT
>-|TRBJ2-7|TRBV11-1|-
CASSFRGSSDEQYF
TGTGCCAGCAGCTTCCGGGGGAGTTCCGACGAGCAGTACTTC
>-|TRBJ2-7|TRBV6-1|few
CASSEIAGQDEQYF
TGTGCCAGCAGTGAAATTGCAGGGCAGGACGAGCAGTACTTC
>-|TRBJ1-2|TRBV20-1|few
CSARSDKGSYGYTF
TGCAGTGCTAGATCTGATAAGGGGAGCTATGGCTACACCTTC
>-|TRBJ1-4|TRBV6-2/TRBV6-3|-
CASSTLYRGALNEKLFF
TGTGCCAGCAGCACCCTGTACCGCGGGGCGTTGAATGAAAAACTGTTTTTT
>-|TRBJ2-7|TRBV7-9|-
CASSLGYSEQYF
TGTGCCAGCAGCTTAGGGTACAGCGAGCAGTACTTC
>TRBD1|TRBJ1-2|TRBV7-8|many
CASSHRDRGIGYTF
TGTGCCAGCAGCCACCGGGACAGGGGGATTGGCTACACCTTC
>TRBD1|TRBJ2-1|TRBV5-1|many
CASSFRDSWDNEQFF
TGCGCCAGCAGCTTCCGGGACAGTTGGGACAATGAGCAGTTCTTC
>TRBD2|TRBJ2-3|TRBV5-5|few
CASRSRSGGAVDTQYF
TGTGCCAGCAGATCCCGGAGCGGGGGGGCCGTTGATACGCAGTATTTT
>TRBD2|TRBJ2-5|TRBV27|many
CASRADWASGDQETQYF
TGTGCCAGCAGGGCCGACTGGGCTAGCGGGGACCAAGAGACCCAGTACTTC